Each of the 5 T cell receptor beta chains below was sequenced from the same sample in a study of T cells in Graves' hyperthyroidism and ophthalmopathy. TCR beta CDR3 regions were amplified from RNA transcripts. HTBI primers drove first-round RT-PCR of the TCR CDR3. TCRdb passed the multiplex PCR reads through MiXCR, listing each CDR3 protein once. This table has 660,000 or so distinct CDR3 sequences, about 45% appearing once. Sample: peripheral blood or thyroid tissue (not recorded which). Receptors were obtained from an adult man with Graves' disease, either hyperthyroidism or ophthalmopathy (not recorded which).

This clonotype has at least ten counts. The chain recombines TRBV5-1 with TRBJ1-2; 9 bases agree with TRBD1. The CDR3 has 13 residues. Germline CDR1 reads SGHRS; CDR2 reads YFSETQ. V lost 1 base and J lost 7; bases outside the gene matches: 2. The CDR3 loop is CASSLTQGAGYTF. The CDR3 coding sequence is TGCGCCAGCAGCTTGACACAGGGGGCTGGCTACACCTTC.

This clonotype was counted ten times or more. The chain links TRBV10-2 to TRBJ2-2; D is unclear. In germline, CDR1 is WSHSY, CDR2 SAAADI. Trimming left V 8 bases short and J 6 bases short, with 10 bases between. The CDR3 spans 12 residues. The CDR3 is CASLVPAGELFF. CDR3 nucleotides: TGCGCCAGCTTGGTACCGGCCGGGGAGCTGTTTTTT.

V gene TRBV6-6 combines with J gene TRBJ1-4, with 7 positions matching TRBD1. J was trimmed by 2 bases and V by 8 bases; bases with no gene match: 8. The CDR3 extends over 15 amino acids. CDR1 and CDR2 (germline): MNHNY, SVGAGI (reference sequence). The CDR3: CASSTGSLTNEKLFF. The CDR3 DNA sequence: TGTGCCAGCTCGACAGGGTCATTGACTAATGAAAAACTGTTTTTT.

V gene TRBV7-8 combines with J gene TRBJ1-6; 10 nucleotides match TRBD1. There are 16 residues in the CDR3. Germline lookup yields CDR1 SGHVS and CDR2 FQNEAQ. The V segment lost 5 bases and the J segment 7 bases; nucleotides outside the gene matches: 8. As DNA, the CDR3 is TGTGCCAGCAGCCAAGCGGGGGACAGGGGCAATTCACCCCTCCACTTT. Amino acid sequence: CASSQAGDRGNSPLHF.

This clonotype has ten or more counts. The J gene is TRBJ1-4, the V gene TRBV6-6; TRBD1 matches at 8 bases. This CDR3 has 16 residues. Germline values: CDR1 MNHNY, CDR2 SVGAGI (reference sequence). The V segment lost 5 bases and the J segment 0 bases; nucleotides outside the gene matches: 5. The CDR3 loop reads CASSPPQGATNEKLFF. The CDR3 bases are TGTGCCAGCAGTCCACCACAGGGGGCAACTAATGAAAAACTGTTTTTT.